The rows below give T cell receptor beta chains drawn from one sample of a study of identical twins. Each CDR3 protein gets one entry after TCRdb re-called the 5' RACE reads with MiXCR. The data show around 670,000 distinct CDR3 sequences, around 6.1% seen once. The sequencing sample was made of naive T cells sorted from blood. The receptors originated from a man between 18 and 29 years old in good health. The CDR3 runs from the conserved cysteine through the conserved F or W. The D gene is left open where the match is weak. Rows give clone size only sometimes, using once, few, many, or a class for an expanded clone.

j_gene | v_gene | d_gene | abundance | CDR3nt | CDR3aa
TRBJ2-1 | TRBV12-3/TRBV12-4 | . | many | TGTGCCAGCAGTGACAGCAGCTCCTACAATGAGCAGTTCTTC | CASSDSSSYNEQFF
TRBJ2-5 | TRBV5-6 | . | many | TGTGCCAGCAGCTCCAATACCCCGGTCACAGGAGAGACCCAGTACTTC | CASSSNTPVTGETQYF
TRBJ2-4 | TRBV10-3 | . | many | TGTGCCACGGCCGACTATTTAGCCAAAAACATTCAGTACTTC | CATADYLAKNIQYF
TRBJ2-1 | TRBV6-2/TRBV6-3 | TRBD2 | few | TGTGCCAGCAGCCCACTTGGACTAGCGGGTTTCAATGAGCAGTTCTTC | CASSPLGLAGFNEQFF
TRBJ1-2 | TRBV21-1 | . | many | TGTGCCAGCAGCAAACGCGGACAGCCCAGGGCTTACTATGGCTACACCTTC | CASSKRGQPRAYYGYTF
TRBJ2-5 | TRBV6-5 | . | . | TGTGCCAGCAGTTACTCTGGGGCTCCCCAAGAGACCCAGTACTTC | CASSYSGAPQETQYF
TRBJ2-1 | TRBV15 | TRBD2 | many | TGTGCCACCAGCAGAGGCGCGACTTTGCGGACTAGCGGGAGCGACGGGGCAGAGTTCTTC | CATSRGATLRTSGSDGAEFF
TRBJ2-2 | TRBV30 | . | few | TGTGCCTGGAGTGTAACCACCGGGGAGCTGTTTTTT | CAWSVTTGELFF
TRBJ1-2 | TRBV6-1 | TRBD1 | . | TGTGCCAGCAGTGAAGCGACAGGGGCTAACTATGGCTACACCTTC | CASSEATGANYGYTF
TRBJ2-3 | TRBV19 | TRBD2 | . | TGTGCCAGTAGCGGCCCCGGACTAGCAGGGGCAGATACGCAGTATTTT | CASSGPGLAGADTQYF
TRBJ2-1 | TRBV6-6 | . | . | TGTGCCAGCAGTTGGAACCACGATGAGCAGTTCTTC | CASSWNHDEQFF
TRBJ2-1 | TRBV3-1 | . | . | TGTGCCAGCAGCCTTCCTGACAATGAGCAGTTCTTC | CASSLPDNEQFF
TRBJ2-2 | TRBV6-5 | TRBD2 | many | TGTGCCAGCAGTTACGGGGCGGGAGTCGGCGGGGAGCTGTTTTTT | CASSYGAGVGGELFF
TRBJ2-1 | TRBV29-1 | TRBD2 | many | TGCAGCGCCGCGAGCGGGAGGGCCTTTTACAATGAGCAGTTCTTC | CSAASGRAFYNEQFF